Included here is one TCR beta chain sequence, with context. Antigen: not known. The data belong to a study of T-cell memory formation after mild COVID-19. TCRdb analysed the 5' RACE reads with MiXCR anew, one entry per CDR3 protein. The top ten clones hold approximately 24% of a sample with roughly 150,000 distinct CDR3 sequences, under 30% of them seen once. Study results and limitations: Pre-infection memory already had some responding clones, implying cross-reactive memory joined. Clones shrinking between day 15 and 85 showed a balanced CD4/CD8 split, and those that grew later tilted toward CD4+. Proof of SARS-CoV-2 specificity was absent for the second-wave clones that crested on day 37.

V gave up 0 bases and J gave up 4 bases, with 11 bases separating them. In germline, CDR1 is MNHEY, CDR2 SVGEGT. The CDR3 consists of 15 residues. The clonotype comes from an adult woman who had mild COVID-19 (a few samples of this study predate the infection). Cell type and time point are not known. The V call is TRBV6-2 or TRBV6-3, the J call TRBJ2-3; tentative D call: TRBD1 (5 bases). Sequencing was done on a sample of PBMCs or a T cell subset sorted from them (not recorded which). As DNA, the CDR3 is TGTGCCAGCAGTTACTCTCGGGCAGGGCCAGATACGCAGTATTTT. Protein product: CASSYSRAGPDTQYF.